Below, one T cell receptor beta chain is given with its context. The antigen is not known. The CDR3 extends over 12 amino acids. With 7 bases removed from V and 2 bases from J, the gap between germline ends came to 10 bases. Germline-derived CDR1 and CDR2 are SQVTM and ANQGSEA. This record belongs to a study of identical twins. Carrying unique molecular identifiers, the cDNA also gained a universal primer site through template switching. TCRdb independently ran MiXCR on the 5' RACE reads; one entry per CDR3 protein. The sample has approximately 300,000 distinct CDR3 sequences; roughly 8.6% are singletons. Study-wide findings and caveats: In drawing conclusions, the study used cross-sectional statistical analysis and did not follow the same donors. A lower insertion count was a feature of abundant cord blood beta clonotypes, with no such feature in memory repertoires.

These data were also reused for a study on yellow fever vaccine responses in identical twins.

This chain links TRBV29-1 with TRBJ2-3; no firm D call. This receptor was identified in a young woman in good health. The sample comprised CD8+ T cells sorted from blood. CDR3 in DNA: TGCAGCGCGACTGGTTACACAGATACGCAGTATTTT. Protein sequence: CSATGYTDTQYF.